The 25 T cell receptor beta chains below all came from one sample that was sequenced in a study of post-analysis software for immune sequencing data. Broader study findings: The five TRBV segments detected at higher frequency in patients than in controls included TRBV5-6, TRBV5-1 and TRBV20-1.

Incorporated into the TCR beta cDNA libraries were unique molecular identifiers, which served to reduce PCR and sequencing biases. Using its own MiXCR run on the PCR reads, TCRdb lists one record per CDR3 protein. The table lists more than 450,000 distinct CDR3 sequences, roughly 34% of them singletons. These receptors lack a known antigen. The sequenced sample was blood. The receptors shown here come from a girl aged 2 to 17 with multiple sclerosis.

The rearrangement links TRBV6-5 to TRBJ2-5, with 10 bases aligning to TRBD2. The CDR3 is made up of 15 amino acids. V was clipped by 6 bases and J by 1 base; unmatched bases: 5. Germline V lookup: CDR1 MNHEY, CDR2 SVGAGI. DNA of the CDR3: TGTGCCAGCAGAATCTTAGCGGGGGGCCAAGAGACCCAGTACTTC. Translated, it gives CASRILAGGQETQYF.

V is TRBV5-1 and J is TRBJ2-3; TRBD1 matches at 8 bases. CDR3 length equals 16 residues. Germline CDR1 is SGHRS and CDR2 is YFSETQ. V dropped 5 bases and J dropped 1; count of bases not matched to a gene: 9. The chain's CDR3 is CASSWGDRFRTDTQYF. CDR3 coding DNA: TGCGCCAGCAGTTGGGGGGACAGGTTCCGCACAGATACGCAGTATTTT.

This clonotype has just a few counts. This chain links TRBV20-1 with TRBJ1-4; D not certain. Germline assignment: CDR1 DFQATT and CDR2 SNEGSKA (reference sequence). V gave up 0 bases and J gave up 0 bases, with 8 bases separating them. The CDR3 loop spans 15 amino acids. CDR3 nucleotide sequence: TGCAGTGCTAGAGAGCCTCGTGCAACTAATGAAAAACTGTTTTTT. Its protein product is CSAREPRATNEKLFF.

This clonotype appeared a few times. The chain is built from TRBV10-3 and TRBJ1-1; 12 nucleotides match TRBD1. Trimming removed 10 bases from V and 5 bases from J; junction bases left unmatched: 11. Germline assignment: CDR1 ENHRY and CDR2 SYGVKD. The CDR3 extends over 15 amino acids. The CDR3 loop is CATRPGTGGRTEAFF. CDR3 bases: TGTGCCACTAGGCCCGGGACAGGGGGCCGAACTGAAGCTTTCTTT.

The chain joins TRBV20-1 to TRBJ1-1, with D possibly being TRBD1 (5 bases). This CDR3 is built from 15 residues. CDR1 and CDR2 from the germline V gene are DFQATT and SNEGSKA (reference sequence). V lost 6 bases, J lost 3 bases, and 20 bases lay in between. In nucleotides, the CDR3 is TGCAGTGCCTTCCGGACGCCAGGGAGCTACACTGAAGCTTTCTTT. Translating it yields CSAFRTPGSYTEAFF.

V usage is TRBV6-5 and J usage is TRBJ2-1; 11 nucleotides match TRBD2. This CDR3 region has 13 residues. Looked up from germline, CDR1 is MNHEY and CDR2 is SVGAGI. V lost 6 bases to trimming and J lost 10 bases; unmatched junction nucleotides: 5. CDR3 amino acids: CASRLPSGGEQFF. The DNA of the CDR3 is TGTGCCAGCAGGCTTCCTAGCGGGGGGGAGCAGTTCTTC.

The rearrangement links TRBV10-3 to TRBJ1-2; the D is unclear. CDR1 is ENHRY, CDR2 SYGVKD, per germline. Between the trimmed V and J ends, which lost 3 bases and 8 bases, there was a span of 19 bases. This CDR3 spans 15 amino acids. As DNA, the CDR3 is TGTGCCATCAGTGACCCGGGGAGCGGGGATTACGGCTACACCTTC. This sequence encodes CAISDPGSGDYGYTF.

CDR3 DNA: TGTGCCAGCAGCGACCGGGGGGAAGCGACCGGGGAGCTGTTTTTT. Protein sequence: CASSDRGEATGELFF. The genes are TRBV6-4 and TRBJ2-2; 7 nucleotides line up with TRBD2. CDR3 size: 15 residues. The J segment lost 5 bases and the V segment lost 6 bases, leaving 9 bases of the junction unmatched. Looked up from germline, CDR1 is MRHNA and CDR2 is SNTAGT.

The rearrangement joins TRBV20-1 to TRBJ1-5; 10 nucleotides agree with TRBD1. CDR1 DFQATT and CDR2 SNEGSKA come from the germline V gene (reference sequence). Trimming took 6 bases from V and 4 from J; bases not matched to a gene: 9. This CDR3 has 15 amino acids. CDR3 loop: CSAPTGGNVNQPQHF. Written as DNA, the CDR3 is TGCAGTGCCCCGACAGGGGGCAACGTAAATCAGCCCCAGCATTTT.

The chain couples TRBV6-6 to TRBJ2-1, with D possibly matching TRBD2 (6 bases). Between the trimmed V and J ends, which lost 7 bases and 4 bases, there was a span of 17 bases. The CDR3 spans 15 residues. Germline V gene sequence: CDR1 MNHNY, CDR2 SVGAGI (reference sequence). The CDR3 protein is CASTFSSGPYNEQFF. The CDR3 DNA reads as TGTGCCAGCACTTTCTCGAGCGGGCCGTACAATGAGCAGTTCTTC.

The chain combines TRBV20-1 with TRBJ1-4, with TRBD1 matching over 9 bases. V trimming: 8 bases; J trimming: 0 bases; junction bases outside the gene matches: 7. The germline V gene has CDR1 DFQATT and CDR2 SNEGSKA (reference sequence). The CDR3 has 15 residues. This CDR3 is CSTKNRGPTNEKLFF. The CDR3 bases are TGCAGTACAAAAAACAGGGGGCCAACTAATGAAAAACTGTTTTTT.

Only a few counts were recorded for this clonotype. The chain joins TRBV19 to TRBJ2-1; TRBD1 agrees at 8 bases. Germline V gene sequence: CDR1 LNHDA, CDR2 SQIVND (reference sequence). V lost 4 bases to trimming and J lost 4 bases; unmatched junction nucleotides: 9. This CDR3 contains 16 residues. The CDR3 DNA follows: TGTGCCAGTAGTACCCCCGGGACAGGACTTTACAATGAGCAGTTCTTC. Translating it yields CASSTPGTGLYNEQFF.

The chain combines TRBV6-5 with TRBJ2-3, with 8 bases aligning to TRBD2. V was pared by 6 bases and J by 1 base, with 3 bases of the junction left unmatched. The CDR3 contains 14 residues. The germline V gene has CDR1 MNHEY and CDR2 SVGAGI. This CDR3 is CASRDSGGTDTQYF. The DNA for the CDR3 is TGTGCCAGCAGAGATAGCGGGGGCACAGATACGCAGTATTTT.

Only a few counts were recorded for this clonotype. The gene calls are TRBV11-3 and TRBJ2-3; 9 positions match TRBD2. V gave up 5 bases and J gave up 2 bases; unmatched junction bases: 8. From germline, CDR1 is SGHNT and CDR2 YENEEA. The CDR3 sequence is 16 residues long. The CDR3 reads CASSIRAGGPTDTQYF. CDR3 coding DNA: TGTGCCAGCAGCATAAGAGCGGGGGGCCCCACAGATACGCAGTATTTT.

This clonotype has a handful of counts. A junction boundary mismatches the germline segment, possibly from a read error. This chain links TRBV10-1 with TRBJ2-5; tentatively, D is TRBD1 (6 bases). This CDR3 spans 13 amino acids. In germline, CDR1 is WNHNN, CDR2 SYGVQD (reference sequence). The CDR3 reads CASSDDRQETRYF. In nucleotides, the CDR3 is TGCGCCAGCAGTGATGACAGGCAAGAGACCCGGTACTTC.

The chain recombines TRBV7-2 with TRBJ2-5, with D possibly being TRBD1 (5 bases). V dropped 2 bases and J dropped 5 bases, with 12 bases sitting between them. Germline values: CDR1 SGHTA, CDR2 FQGNSA. The CDR3 is 14 amino acids. For the CDR3, the DNA is TGTGCCAGCAGCTTACTCCGGAACAGGGAGACCCAGTACTTC. This encodes CASSLLRNRETQYF.

This chain links TRBV5-1 with TRBJ2-6; TRBD1 is a possible D gene (6 bases). Germline V gene data show CDR1 as SGHRS and CDR2 as YFSETQ. With 4 bases removed from V and 3 bases from J, the gap between germline ends came to 11 bases. The CDR3 extends over 15 amino acids. DNA of the CDR3: TGCGCCAGCAGCGTTACAGGGAATGGGGCCAACGTCCTGACTTTC. As protein: CASSVTGNGANVLTF.

The V and J genes are TRBV7-9 and TRBJ2-3; TRBD1 aligns across 7 bases. With 1 base clipped from V and 0 bases from J, the junction kept 13 bases outside the gene matches. The CDR3 contains 19 residues. CDR1 and CDR2 (germline): SEHNR, FQNEAQ (reference sequence). For the CDR3, the DNA is TGTGCCAGCAGCTTAGAAATAGGGACAGCGAATCCTAGCACAGATACGCAGTATTTT. Encoded protein: CASSLEIGTANPSTDTQYF. The full variable domain, completed using reference TRBV7-9 and TRBJ2-3, is DTGVSQNPRHKITKRGQNVTFRCDPISEHNRLYWYRQTLGQGPEFLTYFQNEAQLEKSRLLSDRFSAERPKGSFSTLEIQRTEQGDSAMYLCASSLEIGTANPSTDTQYFGPGTRLTVL.

This chain connects TRBV5-5 to TRBJ2-1; TRBD1 might be the D (6 bases). Germline V gene lookup returns CDR1 SGHKS and CDR2 YYEKEE (reference sequence). V was clipped by 0 bases and J by 2 bases, with 9 bases between them. The CDR3 has 15 amino acids. The CDR3 is CASSLEQGPYNEQFF. The CDR3 nucleotides are TGTGCCAGCAGCTTGGAACAGGGACCCTACAATGAGCAGTTCTTC.

The chain combines TRBV20-1 with TRBJ2-1, with 7 positions matching TRBD2. Germline CDR1 reads DFQATT; CDR2 reads SNEGSKA (reference sequence). This CDR3 comprises 13 residues. Trimming took 1 base from V and 9 from J; bases not matched to a gene: 6. The CDR3 sequence: CSARAGGLPEQFF. In DNA, the CDR3 is TGCAGTGCTAGAGCGGGGGGTTTACCTGAGCAGTTCTTC.

V usage is TRBV6-1 and J usage is TRBJ2-5; TRBD2 matches at 9 bases. The J segment lost 0 bases and the V segment lost 6 bases, leaving 11 bases of the junction unmatched. This CDR3 spans 17 amino acids. The V gene's germline CDR1 is MNHNS and CDR2 SASEGT. The CDR3 region has the DNA TGTGCCAGCAGCCAGAGGACGCGGGGGGGGTACCAAGAGACCCAGTACTTC. Translation gives CASSQRTRGGYQETQYF.

The J gene is TRBJ2-7, the V gene TRBV5-1; possibly TRBD1 for D (6 bases). This CDR3 region has 16 residues. Deletions cut 0 bases from V and 0 bases from J, with 13 bases between. Germline V CDR1 and CDR2: SGHRS, YFSETQ. CDR3 in DNA: TGCGCCAGCAGCTTGGGAGGCCAGGGGACCTCCTACGAGCAGTACTTC. Translation: CASSLGGQGTSYEQYF.

With respect to this clonotype: One junction end disagrees with the germline gene, perhaps due to a read error. J is TRBJ2-4 and V is TRBV5-1; tentative D call: TRBD2 (6 bases). This CDR3 comprises 17 residues. Germline CDR1 reads SGHRS; CDR2 reads YFSETQ. CDR3 DNA: TGCGCCAGCACGACAGATACATACGGGGGAGGCAAAAACATTCGGTACTTC. Protein sequence: CASTTDTYGGGKNIRYF.

J is TRBJ2-3 and V is TRBV5-1, with TRBD2 matching 11 bases. Germline CDR1 is SGHRS and CDR2 is YFSETQ. After removal of 1 base from V and 6 bases from J, the junction contained 7 bases not matched to a gene. This CDR3 is 16 amino acids long. CDR3 in amino acids: CASSLPSGGFRDTQYF. The DNA of the CDR3 is TGCGCCAGCAGCTTGCCTAGCGGGGGGTTTCGGGATACGCAGTATTTT.

CDR3 sequence: CASRTGTGRETQYF. CDR3 sequence (DNA): TGCGCCAGCAGGACGGGGACAGGGAGGGAGACCCAGTACTTC. The J gene is TRBJ2-5, the V gene TRBV5-1; 9 bases are shared with TRBD1. The CDR3 loop spans 14 amino acids. Trimming cost V 5 bases and J 5 bases; bases outside gene matches: 7. CDR1 SGHRS and CDR2 YFSETQ come from the germline V gene.